This paragraph covers one T cell receptor beta chain sequence. This sample is part of a study of PD-1 blockade in classical Hodgkin lymphoma. Assay used: immunoSEQ multiplex PCR; TCRdb lists only in-frame clones, some missing. Among roughly 20,000 clones listed, around 68% were seen once. Each patient relapsed following autologous stem cell transplantation, and prior brentuximab vedotin exposure differed. The CDR3 extends over 14 amino acids. Germline CDR1 and CDR2: SGHNT and YYREEE (reference sequence). V was clipped by 4 bases and J by 5 bases, with 13 bases between them. This sample comprised peripheral blood mononuclear cells (PBMCs), obtained at baseline. This clonotype was sampled from a human donor with classical Hodgkin lymphoma. V and J are TRBV5-4 and TRBJ2-1, with D maybe TRBD2 (6 bases). The CDR3 spells CASSVRGINNEQFF. The CDR3 DNA sequence: TGTGCCAGCAGCGTGCGCGGGATCAACAATGAGCAGTTCTTC.